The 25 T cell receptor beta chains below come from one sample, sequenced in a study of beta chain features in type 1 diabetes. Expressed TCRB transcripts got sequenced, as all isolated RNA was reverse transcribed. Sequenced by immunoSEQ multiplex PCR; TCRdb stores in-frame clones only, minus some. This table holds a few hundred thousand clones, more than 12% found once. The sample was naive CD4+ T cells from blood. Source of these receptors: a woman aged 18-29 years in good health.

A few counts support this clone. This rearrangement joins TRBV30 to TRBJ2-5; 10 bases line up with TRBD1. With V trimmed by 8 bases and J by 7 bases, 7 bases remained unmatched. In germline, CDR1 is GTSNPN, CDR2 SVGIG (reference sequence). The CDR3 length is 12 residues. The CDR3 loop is CAGDRGPGTQYF. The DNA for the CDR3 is TGTGCCGGTGACAGGGGGCCGGGGACCCAGTACTTC.

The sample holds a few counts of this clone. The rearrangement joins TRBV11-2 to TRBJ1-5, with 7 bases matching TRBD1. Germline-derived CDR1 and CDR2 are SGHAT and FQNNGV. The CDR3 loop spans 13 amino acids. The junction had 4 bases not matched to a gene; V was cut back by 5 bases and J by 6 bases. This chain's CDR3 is CASSLTGIQPQHF. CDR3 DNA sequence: TGTGCCAGCAGCCTGACAGGGATTCAGCCCCAGCATTTT.

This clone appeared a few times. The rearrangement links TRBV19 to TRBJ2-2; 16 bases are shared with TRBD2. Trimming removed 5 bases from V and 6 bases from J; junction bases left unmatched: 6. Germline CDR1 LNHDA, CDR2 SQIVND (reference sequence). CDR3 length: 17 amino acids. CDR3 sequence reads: CASSPGLAGGWPGELFF. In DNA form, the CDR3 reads TGTGCCAGTAGTCCGGGACTAGCGGGAGGGTGGCCCGGGGAGCTGTTTTTT. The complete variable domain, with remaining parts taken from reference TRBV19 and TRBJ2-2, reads DGGITQSPKYLFRKEGQNVTLSCEQNLNHDAMYWYRQDPGQGLRLIYYSQIVNDFQKGDIAEGYSVSREKKESFPLTVTSAQKNPTAFYLCASSPGLAGGWPGELFFGEGSRLTVL.

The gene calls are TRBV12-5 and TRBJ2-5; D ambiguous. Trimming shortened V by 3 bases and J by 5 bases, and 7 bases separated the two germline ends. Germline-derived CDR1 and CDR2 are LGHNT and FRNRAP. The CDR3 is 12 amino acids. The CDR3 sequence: CASGFLSETQYF. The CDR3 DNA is TGTGCTAGTGGTTTTTTATCGGAGACCCAGTACTTC.

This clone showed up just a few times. Written as DNA, the CDR3 is TGTGCCAGCTCGGGACAGGGAGGCGGCAATGAGCAGTTCTTC. Translation: CASSGQGGGNEQFF. The rearrangement joins TRBV18 to TRBJ2-1, with TRBD1 matching over 9 bases. The V segment lost 6 bases and the J segment 6 bases; nucleotides outside the gene matches: 6. The CDR3 spans 14 residues. Germline CDR1 KGHSH, CDR2 LQKENI.

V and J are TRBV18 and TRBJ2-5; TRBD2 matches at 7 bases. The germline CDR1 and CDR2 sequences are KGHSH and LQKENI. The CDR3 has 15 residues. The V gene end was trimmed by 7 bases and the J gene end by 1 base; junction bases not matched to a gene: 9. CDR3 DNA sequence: TGTGCCAGCTTCCATGGTAGCGGGCTCCAAGAGACCCAGTACTTC. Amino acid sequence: CASFHGSGLQETQYF.

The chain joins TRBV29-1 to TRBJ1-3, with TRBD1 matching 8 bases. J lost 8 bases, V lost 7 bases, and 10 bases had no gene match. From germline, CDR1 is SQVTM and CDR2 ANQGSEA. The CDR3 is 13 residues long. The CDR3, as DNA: TGCAGCGCCCGGACAGGGAGTTATGACACCATATATTTT. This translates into CSARTGSYDTIYF.

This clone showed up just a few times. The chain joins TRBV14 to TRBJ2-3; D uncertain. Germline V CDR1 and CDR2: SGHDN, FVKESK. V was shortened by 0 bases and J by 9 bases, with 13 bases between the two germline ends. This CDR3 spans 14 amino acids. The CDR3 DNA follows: TGTGCCAGCAGCCAAGATCAATCGGGTAGAACGCAGTATTTT. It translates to CASSQDQSGRTQYF. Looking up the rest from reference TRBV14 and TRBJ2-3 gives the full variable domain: EAGVTQFPSHSVIEKGQTVTLRCDPISGHDNLYWYRRVMGKEIKFLLHFVKESKQDESGMPNNRFLAERTGGTYSTLKVQPAELEDSGVYFCASSQDQSGRTQYFGPGTRLTVL.

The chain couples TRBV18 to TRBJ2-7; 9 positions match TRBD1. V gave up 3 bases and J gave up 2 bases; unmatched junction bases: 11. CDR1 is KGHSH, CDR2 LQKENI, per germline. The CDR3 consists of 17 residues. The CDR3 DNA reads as TGTGCCAGCTCACCCATGGAGGCAGGACAGGGGACCTACGAGCAGTACTTC. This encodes CASSPMEAGQGTYEQYF. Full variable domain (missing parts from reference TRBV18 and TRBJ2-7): NAGVMQNPRHLVRRRGQEARLRCSPMKGHSHVYWYRQLPEEGLKFMVYLQKENIIDESGMPKERFSAEFPKEGPSILRIQQVVRGDSAAYFCASSPMEAGQGTYEQYFGPGTRLTVT.

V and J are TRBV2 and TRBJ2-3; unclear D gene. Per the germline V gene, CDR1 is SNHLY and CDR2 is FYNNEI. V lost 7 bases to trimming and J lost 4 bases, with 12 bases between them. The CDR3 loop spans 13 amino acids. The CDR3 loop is CASMLPPPDTQYF. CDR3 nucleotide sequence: TGTGCCAGCATGCTACCTCCCCCAGATACGCAGTATTTT.

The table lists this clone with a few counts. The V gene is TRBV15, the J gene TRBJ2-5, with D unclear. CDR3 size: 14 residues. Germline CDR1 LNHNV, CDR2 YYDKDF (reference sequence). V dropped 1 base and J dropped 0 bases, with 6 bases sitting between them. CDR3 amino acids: CATSRGPDQETQYF. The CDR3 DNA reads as TGTGCCACCAGCAGAGGCCCAGACCAAGAGACCCAGTACTTC.

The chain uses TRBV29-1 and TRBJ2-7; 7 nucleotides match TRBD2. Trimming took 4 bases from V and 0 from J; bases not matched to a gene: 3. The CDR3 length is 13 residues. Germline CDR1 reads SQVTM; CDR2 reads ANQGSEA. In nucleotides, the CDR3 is TGCAGCGTTGCTAGCGGACCCTCCTACGAGCAGTACTTC. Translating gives CSVASGPSYEQYF.

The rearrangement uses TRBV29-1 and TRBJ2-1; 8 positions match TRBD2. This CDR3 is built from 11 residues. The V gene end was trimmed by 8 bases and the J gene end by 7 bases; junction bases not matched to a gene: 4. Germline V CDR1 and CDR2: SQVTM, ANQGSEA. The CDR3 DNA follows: TGCAGCCCCGAGCGGGGGAATGAGCAGTTCTTC. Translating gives CSPERGNEQFF.

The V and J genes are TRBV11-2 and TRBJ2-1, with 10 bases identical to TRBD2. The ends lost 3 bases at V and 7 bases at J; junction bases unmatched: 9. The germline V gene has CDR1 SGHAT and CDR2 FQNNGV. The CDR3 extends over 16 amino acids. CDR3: CASSLVLAGVGNEQFF. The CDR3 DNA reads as TGTGCCAGCAGCTTGGTTCTAGCGGGAGTAGGGAATGAGCAGTTCTTC.

CDR3 sequence (DNA): TGTGCCAGCTCACAAAAAGAACAGGGCGGAGACTATGGCTACACCTTC. Translating gives CASSQKEQGGDYGYTF. The V call is TRBV18, the J call TRBJ1-2; weak D call: TRBD1 (6 bases). Germline lookup yields CDR1 KGHSH and CDR2 LQKENI. The CDR3 runs 16 residues. The V and J ends lost 4 bases and 3 bases respectively, with 18 bases between them.

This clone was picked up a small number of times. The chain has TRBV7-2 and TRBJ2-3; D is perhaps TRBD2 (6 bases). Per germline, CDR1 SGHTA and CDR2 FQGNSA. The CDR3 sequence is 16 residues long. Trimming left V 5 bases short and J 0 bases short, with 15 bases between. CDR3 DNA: TGTGCCAGCAGCCAACTTGGCGGGACTAGCACAGATACGCAGTATTTT. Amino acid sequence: CASSQLGGTSTDTQYF.

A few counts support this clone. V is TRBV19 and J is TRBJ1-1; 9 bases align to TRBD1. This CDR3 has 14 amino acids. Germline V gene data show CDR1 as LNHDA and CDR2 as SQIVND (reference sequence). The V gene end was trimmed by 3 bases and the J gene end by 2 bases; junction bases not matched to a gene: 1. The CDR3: CASSMDRGNTEAFF. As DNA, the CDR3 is TGTGCCAGTAGTATGGACAGGGGAAACACTGAAGCTTTCTTT.

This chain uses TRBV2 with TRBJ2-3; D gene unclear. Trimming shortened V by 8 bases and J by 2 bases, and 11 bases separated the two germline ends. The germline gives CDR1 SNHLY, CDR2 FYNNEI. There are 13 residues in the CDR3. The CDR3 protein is CASEHPVTDTQYF. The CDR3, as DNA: TGTGCCAGCGAACATCCAGTCACAGATACGCAGTATTTT. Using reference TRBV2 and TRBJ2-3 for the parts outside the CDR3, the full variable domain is EPEVTQTPSHQVTQMGQEVILRCVPISNHLYFYWYRQILGQKVEFLVSFYNNEISEKSEIFDDQFSVERPDGSNFTLKIRSTKLEDSAMYFCASEHPVTDTQYFGPGTRLTVL.

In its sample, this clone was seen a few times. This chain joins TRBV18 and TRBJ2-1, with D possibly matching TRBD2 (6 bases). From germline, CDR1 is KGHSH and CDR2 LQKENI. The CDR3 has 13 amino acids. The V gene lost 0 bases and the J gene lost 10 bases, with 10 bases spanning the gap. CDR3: CASSPPGGDEQFF. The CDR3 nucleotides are TGTGCCAGCTCACCACCAGGAGGGGACGAGCAGTTCTTC.

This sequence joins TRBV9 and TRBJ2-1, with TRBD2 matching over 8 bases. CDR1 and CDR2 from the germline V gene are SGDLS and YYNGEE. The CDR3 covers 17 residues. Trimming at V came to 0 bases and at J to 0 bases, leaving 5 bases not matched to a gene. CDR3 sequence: CASSVGEGTSSYNEQFF. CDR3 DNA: TGTGCCAGCAGCGTAGGAGAAGGGACTAGCTCCTACAATGAGCAGTTCTTC.

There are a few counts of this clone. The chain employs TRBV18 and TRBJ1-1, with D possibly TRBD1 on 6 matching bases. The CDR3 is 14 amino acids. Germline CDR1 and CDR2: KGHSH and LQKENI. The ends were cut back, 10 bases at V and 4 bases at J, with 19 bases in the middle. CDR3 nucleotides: TGTGCCACAGGGGAGGGGTCGGTGAGCACTGAAGCTTTCTTT. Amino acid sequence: CATGEGSVSTEAFF.

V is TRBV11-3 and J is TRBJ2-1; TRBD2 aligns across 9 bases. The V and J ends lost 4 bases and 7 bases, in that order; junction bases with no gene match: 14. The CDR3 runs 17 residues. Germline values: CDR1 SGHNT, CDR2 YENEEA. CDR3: CASSSHLSGRHLNEQFF. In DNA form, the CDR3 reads TGTGCCAGCAGCTCTCACCTCAGCGGGAGGCACTTGAATGAGCAGTTCTTC.

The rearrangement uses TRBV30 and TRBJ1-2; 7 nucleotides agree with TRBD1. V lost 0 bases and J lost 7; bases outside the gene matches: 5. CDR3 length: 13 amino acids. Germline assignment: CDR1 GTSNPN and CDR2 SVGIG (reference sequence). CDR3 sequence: CAWSVTTGAGYTF. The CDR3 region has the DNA TGTGCCTGGAGTGTAACAACAGGGGCTGGCTACACCTTC.

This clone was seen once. CDR3 residues: CASSYGTSASYEQYF. CDR3 nucleotide sequence: TGTGCCAGCAGCTACGGGACTAGCGCTTCCTACGAGCAGTACTTC. This chain uses TRBV5-4 with TRBJ2-7; 10 nucleotides match TRBD2. Germline CDR1 is SGHNT and CDR2 is YYREEE (reference sequence). Trimming cost V 3 bases and J 1 base; bases outside gene matches: 4. The CDR3 is 15 amino acids.

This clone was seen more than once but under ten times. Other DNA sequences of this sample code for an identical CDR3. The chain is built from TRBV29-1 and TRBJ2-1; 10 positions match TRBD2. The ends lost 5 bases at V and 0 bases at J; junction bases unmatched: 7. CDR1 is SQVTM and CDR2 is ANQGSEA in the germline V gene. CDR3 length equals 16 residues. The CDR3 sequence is CSVRLAGGSSYNEQFF. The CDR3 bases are TGCAGCGTTAGACTAGCGGGTGGAAGCTCCTACAATGAGCAGTTCTTC.